The clone carrying this T cell receptor (beta chain) was recorded a few times. This specimen includes other DNA sequences encoding the same CDR3. Primers included in the PCR were 60 Vbeta and 13 Jbeta primers. Original processing notes: A later analysis tallied 65 million to 85 million unique TCR beta chains, 8.5 million to 11 million of them shared. Sequenced by immunoSEQ multiplex PCR; TCRdb stores in-frame clones only, minus some. The V and J calls and clone size are taken from that table; D and trimming were inferred from the DNA. The sample records 100,000 to 150,000 clones, roughly 17% being singletons. The data were taken from a study of cytomegalovirus exposure and HLA in healthy donors. CDR1 is SGHTA, CDR2 FQGNSA, per germline. Trimming pared 5 bases from V and 7 bases from J, leaving 18 bases between. CDR3 length: 16 amino acids.

The sample consisted of PBMCs. The rearrangement uses TRBV7-2 and TRBJ1-6; D gene ambiguous. The sequence was collected from a female donor in good health and CMV-seropositive. The CDR3 protein is CASSPRAGRINSPLHF. In DNA form, the CDR3 reads TGTGCCAGCAGCCCTAGGGCGGGCAGAATCAATTCACCCCTCCACTTT.